The rows below give T cell receptor beta chains drawn from one sample of a study of cytomegalovirus exposure and HLA in healthy donors. The method was immunoSEQ multiplex PCR; TCRdb's version includes in-frame clones alone and lacks a portion of them. The sample shows approximately 73,000 clones, 65% to 85% of them seen only once. The sample taken for sequencing was PBMCs. The receptors were sampled from a woman aged 40 to 50 in good health and CMV-seropositive. Each CDR3 is given with its conserved first and last residue. D genes are given only for firm matches. Size values are once, few and many counts, or a class for expanded clones, and some rows have none.

v_call	clone_size	j_call	d_call	cdr3_aa	cdr3_nt
TRBV29-1	.	TRBJ1-1	.	CSADGSNTEAFF	TGCAGCGCCGACGGGTCAAACACTGAAGCTTTCTTT
TRBV6-4	.	TRBJ2-2	.	CASKGPGESGELFF	TGTGCCAGCAAGGGGCCCGGCGAATCCGGGGAGCTGTTTTTT
TRBV27	once	TRBJ1-4	TRBD1	CASSPLGTGGGKLFF	TGTGCCAGCTCCCCGCTCGGGACAGGGGGCGGAAAACTGTTTTTT
TRBV9	.	TRBJ2-1	TRBD2	CASSVGAVAGGAWQFF	TGTGCCAGCAGCGTAGGGGCGGTAGCGGGGGGGGCGTGGCAGTTCTTC
TRBV7-9	.	TRBJ1-1	.	CASSLSSGTEAFF	TGTGCCAGCAGCTTAAGCTCGGGCACTGAAGCTTTCTTT
TRBV19	.	TRBJ1-4	TRBD1	CASSQGTGGEKLFF	TGTGCCAGTAGTCAGGGGACAGGGGGTGAAAAACTGTTTTTT
TRBV28	few	TRBJ2-7	.	CASSFGVGAYEQYF	TGTGCCAGCAGCTTTGGGGTGGGGGCGTACGAGCAGTACTTC
TRBV30	.	TRBJ1-6	.	CAWIHGGSSPLHF	TGTGCCTGGATCCATGGGGGGTCTTCACCCCTCCACTTT
TRBV5-1	.	TRBJ1-2	TRBD1	CASSPGTGDGYTF	TGCGCCAGCAGCCCCGGGACAGGGGATGGCTACACCTTC
TRBV2	.	TRBJ1-5	TRBD1	CASRLTGSQHF	TGTGCCAGCAGGCTGACAGGGTCCCAGCATTTT
TRBV5-1	few	TRBJ2-3	.	CASRPDAGTTDTQYF	TGCGCCAGCAGACCTGATGCGGGGACCACAGATACGCAGTATTTT
TRBV4-2	few	TRBJ1-4	.	CASSQAPRSDEKLFF	TGTGCCAGCAGCCAAGCTCCAAGATCGGATGAAAAACTGTTTTTT
TRBV19	.	TRBJ1-5	TRBD1	CASSLAGGINQPQHF	TGTGCCAGTAGCTTGGCAGGGGGTATCAATCAGCCCCAGCATTTT
TRBV25-1	.	TRBJ2-1	.	CASSHSQLTDNEQFF	TGTGCCAGCTCTCACAGCCAGCTCACAGACAATGAGCAGTTCTTC
TRBV10-2	.	TRBJ1-6	.	CASSVFHRETHNSPLHF	TGCGCCAGCAGCGTGTTTCACAGGGAAACGCATAATTCACCCCTCCACTTT
TRBV6-5	.	TRBJ2-7	TRBD1	CASGDRAYEQYF	TGTGCCAGCGGGGACAGGGCCTACGAGCAGTACTTC
TRBV6-6	.	TRBJ2-7	.	CASSKDGDRGYEQYF	TGTGCCAGCAGTAAAGACGGAGACCGGGGCTACGAGCAGTACTTC
TRBV5-1	.	TRBJ1-2	.	CASKDGGANYGYTF	TGCGCCAGCAAGGATGGGGGGGCTAACTATGGCTACACCTTC
TRBV29-1	.	TRBJ2-7	TRBD2	CSVRTSGVSYEQYF	TGCAGCGTACGGACTAGCGGGGTCTCCTACGAGCAGTACTTC
TRBV27	.	TRBJ2-5	TRBD2	CASSLVDGRWTQYF	TGTGCCAGCAGTTTAGTAGACGGGAGGTGGACCCAGTACTTC
TRBV5-5	once	TRBJ2-3	.	CASSLGRVGTDTQYF	TGTGCCAGCAGCTTGGGGAGGGTGGGCACAGATACGCAGTATTTT
TRBV5-1	.	TRBJ1-2	.	CASSLAGAANYGYTF	TGCGCCAGCAGCTTGGCCGGAGCGGCTAACTATGGCTACACCTTC
TRBV23-1	few	TRBJ2-5	.	CASQRGGLYETQYF	TGCGCCAGCCAACGCGGGGGCCTGTATGAGACCCAGTACTTC
TRBV7-9	.	TRBJ1-2	.	CASSLARDRYGYTF	TGTGCCAGCAGCTTAGCCAGGGATCGATACGGCTACACCTTC